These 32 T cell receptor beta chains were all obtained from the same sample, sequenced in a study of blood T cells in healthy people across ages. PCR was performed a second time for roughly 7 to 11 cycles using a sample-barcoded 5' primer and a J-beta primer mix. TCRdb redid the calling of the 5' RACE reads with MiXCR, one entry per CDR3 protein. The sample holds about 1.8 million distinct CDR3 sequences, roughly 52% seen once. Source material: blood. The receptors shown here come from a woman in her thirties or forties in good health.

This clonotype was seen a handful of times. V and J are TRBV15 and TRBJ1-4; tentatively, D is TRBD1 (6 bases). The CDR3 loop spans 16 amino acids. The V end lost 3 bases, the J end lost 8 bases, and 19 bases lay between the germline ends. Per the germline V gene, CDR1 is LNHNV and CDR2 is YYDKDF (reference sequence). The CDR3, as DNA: TGTGCCACCAGCAGCCGGAGGGGGGGTCGACTAGAAAAACTGTTTTTT. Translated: CATSSRRGGRLEKLFF.

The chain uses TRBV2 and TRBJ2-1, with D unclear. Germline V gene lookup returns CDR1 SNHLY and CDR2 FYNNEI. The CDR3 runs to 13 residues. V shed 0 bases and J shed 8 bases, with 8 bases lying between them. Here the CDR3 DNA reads TGTGCCAGCAGTGAAGCTAGGCAAGATGAGCAGTTCTTC. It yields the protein CASSEARQDEQFF.

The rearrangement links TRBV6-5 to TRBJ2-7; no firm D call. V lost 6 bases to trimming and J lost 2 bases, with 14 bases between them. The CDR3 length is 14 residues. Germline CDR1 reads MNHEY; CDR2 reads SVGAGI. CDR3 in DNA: TGTGCCAGCAGAGGCCAGGCGAACCCCTACGAGCAGTACTTC. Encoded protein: CASRGQANPYEQYF.

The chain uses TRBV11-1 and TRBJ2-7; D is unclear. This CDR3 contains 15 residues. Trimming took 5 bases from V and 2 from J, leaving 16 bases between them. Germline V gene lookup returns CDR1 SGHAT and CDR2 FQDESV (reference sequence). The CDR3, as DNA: TGTGCCAGCAGCGAGAACGTCATCCCAGCCTACGAGCAGTACTTC. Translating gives CASSENVIPAYEQYF.

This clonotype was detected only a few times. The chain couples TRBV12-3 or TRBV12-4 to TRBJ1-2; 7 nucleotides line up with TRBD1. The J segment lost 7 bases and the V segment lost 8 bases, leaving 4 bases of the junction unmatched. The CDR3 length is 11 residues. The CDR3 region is CASRQGVGYTF. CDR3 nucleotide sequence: TGTGCCAGCCGGCAGGGGGTTGGCTACACCTTC.

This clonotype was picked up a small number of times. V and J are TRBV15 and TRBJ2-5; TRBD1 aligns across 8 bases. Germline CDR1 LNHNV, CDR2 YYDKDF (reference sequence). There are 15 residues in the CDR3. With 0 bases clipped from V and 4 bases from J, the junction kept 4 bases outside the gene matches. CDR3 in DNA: TGTGCCACCAGCAGAGATTTCGGGACAGGAGAGACCCAGTACTTC. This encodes CATSRDFGTGETQYF.

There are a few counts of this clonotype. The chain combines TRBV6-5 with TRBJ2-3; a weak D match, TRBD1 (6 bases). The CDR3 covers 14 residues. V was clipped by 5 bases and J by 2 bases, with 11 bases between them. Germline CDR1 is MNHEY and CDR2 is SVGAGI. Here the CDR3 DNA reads TGTGCCAGCAGTCCCAGGGGAATCACAGATACGCAGTATTTT. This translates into CASSPRGITDTQYF.

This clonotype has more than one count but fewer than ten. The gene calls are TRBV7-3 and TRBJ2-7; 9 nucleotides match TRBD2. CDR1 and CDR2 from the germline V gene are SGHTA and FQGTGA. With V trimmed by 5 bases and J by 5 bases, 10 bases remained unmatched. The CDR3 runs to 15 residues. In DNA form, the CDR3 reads TGTGCCAGCAGCCTCTATAGCGGGAGTCAGGACGAGCAGTACTTC. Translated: CASSLYSGSQDEQYF. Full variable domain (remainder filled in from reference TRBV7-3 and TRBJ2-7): GAGVSQTPSNKVTEKGKYVELRCDPISGHTALYWYRQSLGQGPEFLIYFQGTGAADDSGLPNDRFFAVRPEGSVSTLKIQRTERGDSAVYLCASSLYSGSQDEQYFGPGTRLTVT.

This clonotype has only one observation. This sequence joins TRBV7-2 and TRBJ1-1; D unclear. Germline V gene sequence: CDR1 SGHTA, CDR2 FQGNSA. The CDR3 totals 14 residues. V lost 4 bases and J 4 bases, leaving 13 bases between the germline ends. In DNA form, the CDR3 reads TGTGCCAGCAGCTCCCGGCTACCCCCCACTGAAGCTTTCTTT. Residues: CASSSRLPPTEAFF. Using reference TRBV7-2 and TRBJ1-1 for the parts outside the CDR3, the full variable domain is GAGVSQSPSNKVTEKGKDVELRCDPISGHTALYWYRQSLGQGLEFLIYFQGNSAPDKSGLPSDRFSAERTGGSVSTLTIQRTQQEDSAVYLCASSSRLPPTEAFFGQGTRLTVV.

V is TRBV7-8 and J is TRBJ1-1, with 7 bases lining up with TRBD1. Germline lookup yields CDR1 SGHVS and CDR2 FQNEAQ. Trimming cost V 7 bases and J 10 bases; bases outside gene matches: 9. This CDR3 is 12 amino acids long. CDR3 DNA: TGTGCCAGCAAAGGGGGCGAGGACGGAGCTTTCTTT. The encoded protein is CASKGGEDGAFF.

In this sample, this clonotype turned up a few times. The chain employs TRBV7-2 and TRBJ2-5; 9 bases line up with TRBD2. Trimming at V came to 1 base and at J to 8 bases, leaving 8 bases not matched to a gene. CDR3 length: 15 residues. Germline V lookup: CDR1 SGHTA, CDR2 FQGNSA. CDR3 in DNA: TGTGCCAGCAGCTTAGGCGCGGGTAGCGGGGGCACCCAGTACTTC. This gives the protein CASSLGAGSGGTQYF. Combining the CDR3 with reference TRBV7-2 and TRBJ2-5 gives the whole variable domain GAGVSQSPSNKVTEKGKDVELRCDPISGHTALYWYRQSLGQGLEFLIYFQGNSAPDKSGLPSDRFSAERTGGSVSTLTIQRTQQEDSAVYLCASSLGAGSGGTQYFGPGTRLLVL.

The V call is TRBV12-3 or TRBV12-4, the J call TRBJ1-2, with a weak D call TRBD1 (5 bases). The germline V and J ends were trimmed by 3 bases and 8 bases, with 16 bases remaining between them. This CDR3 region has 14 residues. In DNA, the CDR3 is TGTGCCAGCAGTTTTGCAGGGCTTACACGGGGCTACACCTTC. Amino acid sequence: CASSFAGLTRGYTF.

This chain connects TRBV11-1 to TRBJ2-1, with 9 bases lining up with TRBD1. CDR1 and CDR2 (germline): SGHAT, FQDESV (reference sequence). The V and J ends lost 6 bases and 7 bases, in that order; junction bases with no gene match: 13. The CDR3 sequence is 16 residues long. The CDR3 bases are TGTGCCAGCAGACTACGAGCCGGGACAGGGACAAATGAGCAGTTCTTC. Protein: CASRLRAGTGTNEQFF.

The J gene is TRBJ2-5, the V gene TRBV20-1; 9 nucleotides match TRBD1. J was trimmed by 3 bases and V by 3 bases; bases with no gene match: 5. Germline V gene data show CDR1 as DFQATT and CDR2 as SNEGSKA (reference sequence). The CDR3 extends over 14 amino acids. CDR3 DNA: TGCAGTGCTAGCCCTGGACAGGGGAAAGAGACCCAGTACTTC. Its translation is CSASPGQGKETQYF.

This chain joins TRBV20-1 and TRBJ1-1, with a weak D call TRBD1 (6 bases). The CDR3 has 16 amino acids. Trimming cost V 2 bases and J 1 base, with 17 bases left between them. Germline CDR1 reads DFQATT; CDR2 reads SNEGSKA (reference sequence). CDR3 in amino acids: CSARRQEGLENTEAFF. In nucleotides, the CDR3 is TGCAGTGCTAGACGACAGGAAGGGTTGGAGAACACTGAAGCTTTCTTT.

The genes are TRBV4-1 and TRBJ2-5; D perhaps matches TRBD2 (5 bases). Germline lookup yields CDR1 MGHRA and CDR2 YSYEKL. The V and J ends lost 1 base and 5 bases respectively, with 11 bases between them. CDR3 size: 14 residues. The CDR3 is CASSQGARRETQYF. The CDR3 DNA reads TGCGCCAGCAGCCAAGGTGCAAGGAGGGAGACCCAGTACTTC.

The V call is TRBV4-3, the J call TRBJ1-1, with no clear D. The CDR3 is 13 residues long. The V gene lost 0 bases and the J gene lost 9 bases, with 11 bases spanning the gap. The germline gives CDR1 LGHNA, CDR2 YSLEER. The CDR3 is CASSQDPRAKAFF. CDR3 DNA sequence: TGCGCCAGCAGCCAAGACCCCCGGGCCAAAGCTTTCTTT.

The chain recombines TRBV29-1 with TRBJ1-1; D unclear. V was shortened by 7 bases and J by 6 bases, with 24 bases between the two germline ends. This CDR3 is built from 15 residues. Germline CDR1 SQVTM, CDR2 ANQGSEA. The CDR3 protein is CSAGPAAGSRAEAFF. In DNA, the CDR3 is TGCAGCGCCGGGCCCGCGGCGGGTAGTCGAGCTGAAGCTTTCTTT.

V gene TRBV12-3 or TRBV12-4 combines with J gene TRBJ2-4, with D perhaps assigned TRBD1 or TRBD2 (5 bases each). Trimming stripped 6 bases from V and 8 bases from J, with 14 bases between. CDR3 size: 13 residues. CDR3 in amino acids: CASRGRDRDIQYF. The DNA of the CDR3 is TGTGCCAGCAGGGGCAGGGACCGTGACATTCAGTACTTC.

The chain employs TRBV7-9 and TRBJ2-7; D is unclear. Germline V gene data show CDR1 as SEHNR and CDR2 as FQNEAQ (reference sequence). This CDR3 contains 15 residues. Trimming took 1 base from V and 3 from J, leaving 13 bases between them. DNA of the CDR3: TGTGCCAGCAGCTTAGGAGAAAGCCTCGGCTACGAGCAGTACTTC. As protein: CASSLGESLGYEQYF.

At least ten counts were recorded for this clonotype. CDR3 residues: CSATTGWNEQFF. The CDR3 bases are TGCAGTGCTACGACAGGGTGGAATGAGCAGTTCTTC. V gene TRBV20-1 combines with J gene TRBJ2-1; 7 nucleotides line up with TRBD1. The CDR3 covers 12 residues. Trimming took 4 bases from V and 7 from J; bases not matched to a gene: 4. The germline CDR1 and CDR2 sequences are DFQATT and SNEGSKA (reference sequence).

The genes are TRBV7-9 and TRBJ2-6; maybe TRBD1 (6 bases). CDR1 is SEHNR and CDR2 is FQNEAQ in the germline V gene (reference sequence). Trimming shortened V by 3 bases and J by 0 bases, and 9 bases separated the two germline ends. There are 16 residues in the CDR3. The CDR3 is CASSFKGGSGANVLTF. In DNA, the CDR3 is TGTGCCAGCAGCTTCAAAGGGGGCTCTGGGGCCAACGTCCTGACTTTC.

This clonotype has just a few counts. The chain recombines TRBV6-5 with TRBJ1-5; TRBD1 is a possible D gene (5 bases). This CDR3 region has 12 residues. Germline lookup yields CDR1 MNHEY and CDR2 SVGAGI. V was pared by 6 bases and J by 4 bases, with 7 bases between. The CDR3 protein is CASRGPNQPQHF. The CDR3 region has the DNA TGTGCCAGCAGGGGGCCTAATCAGCCCCAGCATTTT.

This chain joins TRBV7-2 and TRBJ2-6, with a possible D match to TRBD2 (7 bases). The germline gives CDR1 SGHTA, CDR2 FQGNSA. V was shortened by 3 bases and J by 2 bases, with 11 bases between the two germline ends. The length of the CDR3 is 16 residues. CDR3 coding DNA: TGTGCCAGCAGCTTCCAGGGGACTACTGGGGCCAACGTCCTGACTTTC. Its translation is CASSFQGTTGANVLTF. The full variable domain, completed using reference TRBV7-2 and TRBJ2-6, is GAGVSQSPSNKVTEKGKDVELRCDPISGHTALYWYRQSLGQGLEFLIYFQGNSAPDKSGLPSDRFSAERTGGSVSTLTIQRTQQEDSAVYLCASSFQGTTGANVLTFGAGSRLTVL.

The DNA of the CDR3 is TGCGCCAGCAGATATCCCGACAGGGAGAACTATGGCTACACCTTC. It translates to CASRYPDRENYGYTF. This chain uses TRBV5-1 with TRBJ1-2; 7 nucleotides agree with TRBD1. Unmatched junction bases numbered 9, after V lost 5 bases and J lost 2 bases. CDR3 length equals 15 residues. Germline CDR1 SGHRS, CDR2 YFSETQ.

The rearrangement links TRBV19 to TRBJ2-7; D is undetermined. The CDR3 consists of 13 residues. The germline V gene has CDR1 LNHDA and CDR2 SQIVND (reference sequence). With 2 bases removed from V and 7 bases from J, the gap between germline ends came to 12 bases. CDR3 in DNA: TGTGCCAGTAGTATAACGTCCTCACGGGAGCAGTACTTC. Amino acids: CASSITSSREQYF.

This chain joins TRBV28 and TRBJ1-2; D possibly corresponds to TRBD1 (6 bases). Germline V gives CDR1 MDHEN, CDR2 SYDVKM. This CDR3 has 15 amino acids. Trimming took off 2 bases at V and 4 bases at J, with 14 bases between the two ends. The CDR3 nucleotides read TGTGCCAGCAGTTTACGGGGGCACTACACCTATGGCTACACCTTC. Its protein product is CASSLRGHYTYGYTF.

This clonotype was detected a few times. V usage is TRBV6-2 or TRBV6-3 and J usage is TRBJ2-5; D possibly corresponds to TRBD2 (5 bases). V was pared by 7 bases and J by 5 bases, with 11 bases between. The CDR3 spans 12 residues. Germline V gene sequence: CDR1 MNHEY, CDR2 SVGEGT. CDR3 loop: CASTPPGETQYF. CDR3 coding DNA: TGTGCCAGCACTCCGCCGGGGGAGACCCAGTACTTC.

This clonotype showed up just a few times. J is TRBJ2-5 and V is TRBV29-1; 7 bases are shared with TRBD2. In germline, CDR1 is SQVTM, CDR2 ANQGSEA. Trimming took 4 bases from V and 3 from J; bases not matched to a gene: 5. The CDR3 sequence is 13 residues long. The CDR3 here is CSVASGDKETQYF. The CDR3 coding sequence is TGCAGCGTTGCCAGCGGGGATAAAGAGACCCAGTACTTC. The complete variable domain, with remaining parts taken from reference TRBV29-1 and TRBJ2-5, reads SAVISQKPSRDICQRGTSLTIQCQVDSQVTMMFWYRQQPGQSLTLIATANQGSEATYESGFVIDKFPISRPNLTFSTLTVSNMSPEDSSIYLCSVASGDKETQYFGPGTRLLVL.

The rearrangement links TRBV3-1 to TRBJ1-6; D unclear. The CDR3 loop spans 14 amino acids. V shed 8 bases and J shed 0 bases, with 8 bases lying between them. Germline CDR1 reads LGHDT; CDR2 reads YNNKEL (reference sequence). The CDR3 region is CASRLRSYNSPLHF. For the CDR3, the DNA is TGTGCCAGCCGACTGCGCTCCTATAATTCACCCCTCCACTTT.

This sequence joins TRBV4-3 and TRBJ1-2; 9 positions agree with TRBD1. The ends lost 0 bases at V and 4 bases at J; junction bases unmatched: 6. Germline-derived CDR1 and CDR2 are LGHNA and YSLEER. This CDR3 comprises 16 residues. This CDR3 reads CASSQDGTGSPYGYTF. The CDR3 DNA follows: TGCGCCAGCAGCCAAGACGGGACAGGGAGCCCCTATGGCTACACCTTC.

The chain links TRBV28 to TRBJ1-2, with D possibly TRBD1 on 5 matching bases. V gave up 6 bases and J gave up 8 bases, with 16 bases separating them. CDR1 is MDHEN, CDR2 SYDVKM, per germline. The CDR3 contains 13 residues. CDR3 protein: CASRGDVSRGYTF. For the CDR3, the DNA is TGTGCCAGCAGGGGGGACGTTTCAAGGGGCTACACCTTC.